This T cell receptor (beta chain) appears in the sequencing data of a study of cytotoxic CD8 clonotypes in ibrutinib-treated CLL. Turning to the study itself: Productive templates averaged about 260,000 per sample, and productive rearrangements 94,082. Whole-study findings and limits: Treatment left the uncommon public clonotypes either contracted or stable in frequency. Clonality climbed at ibrutinib response, then dropped toward baseline at progression. At the start, clonality exceeded age-matched healthy donors and followed circulating CD8+ T-cell counts.

To note about this clone: Its target is not known.

Sequencing used immunoSEQ multiplex PCR; TCRdb keeps in-frame clones, though not all of them. The data contain 90,000 to 100,000 clones, more than 75% of them singletons. The V gene's germline CDR1 is SGHVS and CDR2 FNYEAQ. With V trimmed by 7 bases and J by 2 bases, 13 bases remained unmatched. This CDR3 region has 17 residues. The source material was PBMCs, sampled after 12 months of ibrutinib treatment. This clonotype was sampled from a human donor with chronic lymphocytic leukemia. This chain connects TRBV7-6 to TRBJ2-2; TRBD1 aligns across 7 bases. CDR3 DNA: TGTGCCAGCAAACGAGTCCCCGGGACAGATAACACCGGGGAGCTGTTTTTT. Encoded protein: CASKRVPGTDNTGELFF.